This paragraph reports one TCR beta chain. What it recognizes is unknown. The germline CDR1 and CDR2 sequences are SGHTA and FQGNSA. This CDR3 is 16 amino acids long. With V trimmed by 1 base and J by 6 bases, 6 bases remained unmatched. The data belong to a study of regulatory T cells in long-lasting Graves disease. Study-level results: There were preferences for TRBV28, TRBJ1-2 and TRBJ2-5 in persistent disease. Sharing of public clonotypes was greater in persistent patients (about 3,000) than in new patients (almost 1,000). Newly diagnosed patients had higher TCR diversity than persistent Graves' patients did.

CDR3-region Arm-PCR and iRepertoire HTBI primers produced the TCR beta libraries. TCRdb used MiXCR to reprocess the multiplex PCR reads, holding one entry per CDR3 protein. This sample has hundreds of thousands of distinct CDR3 sequences, with about 20% found just once. Time point denoted: persistent/refractory GD, antithyroid drugs over 5 years with positive TRAb. Making the TCR library involved RNA that had been extracted from PBMCs. This specimen consisted of peripheral blood mononuclear cells (PBMCs), obtained when the disease was refractory, from a patient treated with antithyroid drugs. This clonotype was obtained from a female donor with Graves disease. The chain has TRBV7-2 and TRBJ2-3, with 11 nucleotides matching TRBD2. Here the CDR3 reads CASSLGLAGGHDTQYF. CDR3 sequence (DNA): TGTGCCAGCAGCTTAGGGCTAGCGGGAGGACATGATACGCAGTATTTT. The full variable domain, completed using reference TRBV7-2 and TRBJ2-3, is GAGVSQSPSNKVTEKGKDVELRCDPISGHTALYWYRQSLGQGLEFLIYFQGNSAPDKSGLPSDRFSAERTGGSVSTLTIQRTQQEDSAVYLCASSLGLAGGHDTQYFGPGTRLTVL.